What follows is one T cell receptor beta chain and its context. This CDR3 has 13 amino acids. The record originates from a study of blood T cell repertoires in COVID-19. Study overall: Donors in the United States, Italy and Spain gave samples during acute or convalescent COVID-19.

Grouping used clinical history reported by participants in a survey and questionnaire. Cohort 3 donors were reported recovered after two negative PCRs, clearance, or symptom resolution. The assay was immunoSEQ multiplex PCR, and TCRdb's table has in-frame clones only and misses some. Here the sample spans some 160,000 clones, more than 75% being singletons. The V gene is TRBV21-1, the J gene TRBJ2-4; the D call of TRBD2 is as the table states it, not checked on the DNA. TRBV21-1 is a listed pseudogene. The TCR was taken from a woman in her forties or fifties who had recovered from COVID-19. What was sequenced was PBMCs or T cells enriched from blood (not recorded which). CDR3 residues: CASSNSIGNIQYF. CDR3 in DNA: TGTGCCAGCAGCAACTCCATCGGGAACATTCAGTACTTC.